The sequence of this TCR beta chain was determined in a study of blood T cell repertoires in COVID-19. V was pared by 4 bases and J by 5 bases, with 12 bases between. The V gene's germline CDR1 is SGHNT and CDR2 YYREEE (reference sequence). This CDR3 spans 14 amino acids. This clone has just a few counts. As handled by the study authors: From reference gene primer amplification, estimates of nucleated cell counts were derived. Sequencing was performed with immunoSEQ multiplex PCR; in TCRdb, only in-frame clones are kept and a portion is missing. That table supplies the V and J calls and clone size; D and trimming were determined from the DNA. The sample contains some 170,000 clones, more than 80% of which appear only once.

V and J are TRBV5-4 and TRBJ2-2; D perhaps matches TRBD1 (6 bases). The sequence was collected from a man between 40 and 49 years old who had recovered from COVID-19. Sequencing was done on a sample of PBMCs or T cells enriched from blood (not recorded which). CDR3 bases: TGTGCCAGCAGCCCCCAGGGGAGAACCGGGGAGCTGTTTTTT. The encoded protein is CASSPQGRTGELFF.